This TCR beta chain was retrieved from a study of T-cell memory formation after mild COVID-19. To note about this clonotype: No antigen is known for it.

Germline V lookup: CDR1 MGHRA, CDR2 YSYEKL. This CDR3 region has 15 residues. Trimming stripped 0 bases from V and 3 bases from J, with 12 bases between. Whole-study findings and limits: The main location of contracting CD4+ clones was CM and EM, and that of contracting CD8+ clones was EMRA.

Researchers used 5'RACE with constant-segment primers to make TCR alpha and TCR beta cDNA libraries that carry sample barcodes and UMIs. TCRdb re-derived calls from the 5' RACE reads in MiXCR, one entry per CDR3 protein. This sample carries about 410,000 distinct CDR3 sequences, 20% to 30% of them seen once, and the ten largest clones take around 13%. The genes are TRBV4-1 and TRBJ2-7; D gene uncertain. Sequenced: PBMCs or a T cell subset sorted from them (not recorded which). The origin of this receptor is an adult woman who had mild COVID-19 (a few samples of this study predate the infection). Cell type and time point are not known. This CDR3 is CASSQDLVVNYEQYF. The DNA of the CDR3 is TGCGCCAGCAGCCAAGATTTGGTCGTCAACTACGAGCAGTACTTC.